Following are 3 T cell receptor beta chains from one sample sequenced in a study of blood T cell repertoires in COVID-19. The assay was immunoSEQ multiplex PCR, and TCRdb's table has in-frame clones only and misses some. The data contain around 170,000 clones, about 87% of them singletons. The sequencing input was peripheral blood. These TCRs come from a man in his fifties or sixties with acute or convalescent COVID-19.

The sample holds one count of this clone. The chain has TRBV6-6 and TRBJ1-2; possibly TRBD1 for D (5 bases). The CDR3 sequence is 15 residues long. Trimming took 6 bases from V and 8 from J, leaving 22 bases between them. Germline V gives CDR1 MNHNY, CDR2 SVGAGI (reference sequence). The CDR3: CASRSPREGSLGYTF. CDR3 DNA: TGTGCCAGCAGATCCCCCAGGGAGGGTAGCTTGGGCTACACCTTC.

The CDR3: CASRPLGSEKLFF. The CDR3, as DNA: TGTGCCAGCAGGCCTCTTGGTAGTGAAAAACTGTTTTTT. This chain joins TRBV27 and TRBJ1-4, with no clear D. Trimming cost V 6 bases and J 7 bases, with 12 bases left between them. The germline CDR1 and CDR2 sequences are MNHEY and SMNVEV (reference sequence). The length of the CDR3 is 13 residues.

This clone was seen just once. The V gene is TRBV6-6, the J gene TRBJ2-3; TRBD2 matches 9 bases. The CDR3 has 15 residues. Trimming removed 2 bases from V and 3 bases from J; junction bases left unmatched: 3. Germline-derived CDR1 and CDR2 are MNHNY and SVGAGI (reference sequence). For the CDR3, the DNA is TGTGCCAGCAGTTACACGCGGGGGGGAACAGATACGCAGTATTTT. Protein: CASSYTRGGTDTQYF.